Sequencing of this T cell receptor beta chain was carried out in a study of monozygotic twins with inflammatory bowel disease. Study-level results: TCRbeta inverse Simpson diversity was decreased in IBD patients versus healthy co-twins.

Germline V gene lookup returns CDR1 SGDLS and CDR2 YYNGEE. CDR3 length: 14 amino acids. As regards this clonotype: What it binds is not known.

Every TCR library consumed around 3,300 ng of total RNA. In eight separate reactions per sample, cDNA was generated. Following a re-call of the 5' RACE reads, TCRdb has one entry per CDR3 protein and lacks DNA. Its listing shows around 370,000 distinct CDR3 sequences. This TCR was sampled from a human donor with ulcerative colitis or Crohn's disease, or a healthy co-twin of an affected twin (not recorded which). The sequenced sample was blood. The rearrangement uses TRBV9 and TRBJ2-3. This chain's CDR3 is CASTVGFSTDTQYF.